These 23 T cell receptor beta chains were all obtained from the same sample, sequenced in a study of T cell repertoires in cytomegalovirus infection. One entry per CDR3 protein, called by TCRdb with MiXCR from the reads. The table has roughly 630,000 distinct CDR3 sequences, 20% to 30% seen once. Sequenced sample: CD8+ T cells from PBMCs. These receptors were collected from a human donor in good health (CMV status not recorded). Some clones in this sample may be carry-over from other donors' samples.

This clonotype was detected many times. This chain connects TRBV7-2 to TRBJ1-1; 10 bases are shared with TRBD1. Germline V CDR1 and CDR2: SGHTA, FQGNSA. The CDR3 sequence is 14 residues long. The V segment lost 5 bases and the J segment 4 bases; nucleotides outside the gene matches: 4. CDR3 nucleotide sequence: TGTGCCAGCAGCACGGGACAGGGGTTCACTGAAGCTTTCTTT. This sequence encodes CASSTGQGFTEAFF.

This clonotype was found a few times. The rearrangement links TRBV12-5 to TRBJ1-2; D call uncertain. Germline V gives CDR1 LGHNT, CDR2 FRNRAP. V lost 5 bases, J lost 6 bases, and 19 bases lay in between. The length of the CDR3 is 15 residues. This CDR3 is CASGPGTFNRDGYTF. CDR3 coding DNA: TGTGCTAGTGGTCCAGGTACATTCAATCGGGATGGCTACACCTTC.

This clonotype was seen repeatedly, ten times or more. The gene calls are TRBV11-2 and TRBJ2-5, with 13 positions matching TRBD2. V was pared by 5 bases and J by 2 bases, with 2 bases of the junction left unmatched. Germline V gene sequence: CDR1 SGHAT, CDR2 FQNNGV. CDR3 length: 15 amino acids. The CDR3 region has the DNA TGTGCCAGCAGCCCGGGACTAGCGGGGCAAGAGACCCAGTACTTC. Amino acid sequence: CASSPGLAGQETQYF.

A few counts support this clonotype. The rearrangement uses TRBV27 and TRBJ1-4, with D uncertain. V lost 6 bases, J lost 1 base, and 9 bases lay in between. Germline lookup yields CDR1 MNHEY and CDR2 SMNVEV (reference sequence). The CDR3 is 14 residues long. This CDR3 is CASSGFGTNEKLFF. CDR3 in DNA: TGTGCCAGCAGCGGATTTGGAACTAATGAAAAACTGTTTTTT.

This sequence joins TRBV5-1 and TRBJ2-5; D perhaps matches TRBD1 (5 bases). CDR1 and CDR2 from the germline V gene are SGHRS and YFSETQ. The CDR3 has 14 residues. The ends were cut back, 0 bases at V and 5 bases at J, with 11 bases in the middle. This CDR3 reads CASSLAQGRETQYF. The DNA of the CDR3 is TGCGCCAGCAGCTTGGCGCAGGGAAGGGAGACCCAGTACTTC.

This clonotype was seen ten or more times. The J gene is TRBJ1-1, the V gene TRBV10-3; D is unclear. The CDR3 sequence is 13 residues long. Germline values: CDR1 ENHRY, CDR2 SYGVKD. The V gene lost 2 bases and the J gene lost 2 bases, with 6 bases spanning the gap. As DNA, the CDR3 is TGTGCCATCAGTGAGACCCGAAACACTGAAGCTTTCTTT. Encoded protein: CAISETRNTEAFF.

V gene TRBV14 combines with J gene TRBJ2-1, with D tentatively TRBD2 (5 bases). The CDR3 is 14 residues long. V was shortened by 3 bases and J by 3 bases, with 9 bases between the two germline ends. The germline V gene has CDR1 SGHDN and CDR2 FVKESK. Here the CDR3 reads CASSHETNYNEQFF. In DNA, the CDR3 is TGTGCCAGCAGCCACGAGACTAACTACAATGAGCAGTTCTTC.

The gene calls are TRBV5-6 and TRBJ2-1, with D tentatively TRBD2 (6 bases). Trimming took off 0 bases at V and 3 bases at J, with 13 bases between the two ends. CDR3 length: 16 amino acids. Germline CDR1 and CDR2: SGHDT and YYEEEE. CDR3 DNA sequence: TGTGCCAGCAGCTTGGCGGAGGGACCAGACTACAATGAGCAGTTCTTC. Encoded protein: CASSLAEGPDYNEQFF.

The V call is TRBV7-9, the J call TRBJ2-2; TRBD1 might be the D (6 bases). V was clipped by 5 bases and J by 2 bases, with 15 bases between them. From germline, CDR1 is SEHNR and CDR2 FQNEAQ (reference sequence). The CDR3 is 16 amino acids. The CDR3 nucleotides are TGTGCCAGCAGCCCCCGGGACACTCGAAACACCGGGGAGCTGTTTTTT. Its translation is CASSPRDTRNTGELFF.

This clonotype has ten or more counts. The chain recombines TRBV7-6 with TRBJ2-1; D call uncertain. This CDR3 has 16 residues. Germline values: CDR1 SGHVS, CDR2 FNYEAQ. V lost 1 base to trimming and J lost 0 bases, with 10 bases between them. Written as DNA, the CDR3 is TGTGCCAGCAGCTTAGTTTCACCGAGCTCCTACAATGAGCAGTTCTTC. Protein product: CASSLVSPSSYNEQFF.

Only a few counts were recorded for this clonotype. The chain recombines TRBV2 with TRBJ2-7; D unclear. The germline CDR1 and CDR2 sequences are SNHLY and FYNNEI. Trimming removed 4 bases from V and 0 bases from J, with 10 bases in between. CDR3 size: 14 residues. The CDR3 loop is CASSVPGSSYEQYF. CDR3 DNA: TGTGCCAGCAGTGTCCCGGGCTCCTCCTACGAGCAGTACTTC.

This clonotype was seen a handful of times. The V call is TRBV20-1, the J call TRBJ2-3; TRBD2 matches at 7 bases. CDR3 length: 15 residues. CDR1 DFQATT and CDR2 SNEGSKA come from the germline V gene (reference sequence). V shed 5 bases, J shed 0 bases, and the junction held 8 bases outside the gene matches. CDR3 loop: CSAWSGAESTDTQYF. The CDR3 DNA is TGCAGTGCTTGGAGCGGGGCCGAAAGCACAGATACGCAGTATTTT.

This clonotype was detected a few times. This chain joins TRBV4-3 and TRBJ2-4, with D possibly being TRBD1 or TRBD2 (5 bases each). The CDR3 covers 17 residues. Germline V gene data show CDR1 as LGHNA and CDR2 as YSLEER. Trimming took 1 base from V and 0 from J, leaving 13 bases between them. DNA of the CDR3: TGCGCCAGCAGCCAAGGGGGGTGGGGATTAGCCAAAAACATTCAGTACTTC. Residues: CASSQGGWGLAKNIQYF.

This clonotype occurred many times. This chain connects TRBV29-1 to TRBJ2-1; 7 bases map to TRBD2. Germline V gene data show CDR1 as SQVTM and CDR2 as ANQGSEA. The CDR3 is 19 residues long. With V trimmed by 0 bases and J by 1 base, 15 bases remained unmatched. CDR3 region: CSVEDHDPTGGLSYNEQFF. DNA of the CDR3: TGCAGCGTTGAAGATCATGACCCGACGGGGGGACTATCCTACAATGAGCAGTTCTTC.

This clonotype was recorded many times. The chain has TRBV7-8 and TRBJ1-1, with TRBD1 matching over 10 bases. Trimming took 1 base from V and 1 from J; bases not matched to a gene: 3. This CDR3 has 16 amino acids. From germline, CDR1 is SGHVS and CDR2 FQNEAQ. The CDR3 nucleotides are TGTGCCAGCAGCTTAGTTGGGACAGGGGCGAACACTGAAGCTTTCTTT. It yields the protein CASSLVGTGANTEAFF.

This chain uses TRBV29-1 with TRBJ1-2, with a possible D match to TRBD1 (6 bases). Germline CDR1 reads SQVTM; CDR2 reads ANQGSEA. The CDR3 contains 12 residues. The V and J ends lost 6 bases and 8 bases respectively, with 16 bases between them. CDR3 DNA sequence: TGCAGCGTCCAGGCGGGGGCGAGGGGCTACACCTTC. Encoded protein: CSVQAGARGYTF.

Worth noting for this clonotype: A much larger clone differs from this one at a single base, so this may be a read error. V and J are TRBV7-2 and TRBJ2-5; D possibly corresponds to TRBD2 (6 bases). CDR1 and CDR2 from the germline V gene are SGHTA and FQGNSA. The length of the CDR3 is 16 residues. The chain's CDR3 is CASSLGRGRLQETQHF. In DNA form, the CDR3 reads TGTGCCAGCAGCTTAGGGCGGGGTCGCCTACAAGAGACCCAGCACTTC. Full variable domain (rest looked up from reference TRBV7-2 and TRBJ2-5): GAGVSQSPSNKVTEKGKDVELRCDPISGHTALYWYRQSLGQGLEFLIYFQGNSAPDKSGLPSDRFSAERTGGSVSTLTIQRTQQEDSAVYLCASSLGRGRLQETQHFGPGTRLLVL.

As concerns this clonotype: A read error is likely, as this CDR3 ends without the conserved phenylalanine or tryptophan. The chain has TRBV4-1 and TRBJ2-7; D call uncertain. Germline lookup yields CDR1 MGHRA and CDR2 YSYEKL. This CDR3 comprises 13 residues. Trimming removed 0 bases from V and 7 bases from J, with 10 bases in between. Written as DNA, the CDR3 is TGCGCCAGCAGCCAAGAGACCGGGTGGGAGCAGTACTCC. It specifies CASSQETGWEQYS.

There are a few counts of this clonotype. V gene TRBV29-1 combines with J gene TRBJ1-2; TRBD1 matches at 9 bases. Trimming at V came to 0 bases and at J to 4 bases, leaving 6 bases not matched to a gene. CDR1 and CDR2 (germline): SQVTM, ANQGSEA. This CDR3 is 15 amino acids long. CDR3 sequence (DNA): TGCAGCGTTGAAGACCGGGACAGGGAGGGCTATGGCTACACCTTC. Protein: CSVEDRDREGYGYTF.

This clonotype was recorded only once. The DNA for the CDR3 is TGTGCCAGCAGCTTAGAGTCAGGGAGTGAGACCCAGTACTTC. Translating gives CASSLESGSETQYF. This chain uses TRBV13 with TRBJ2-5; possibly TRBD1 or TRBD2 for D (5 bases each). Germline V lookup: CDR1 PRHDT, CDR2 FYEKMQ (reference sequence). V was cut by 1 base and J by 5 bases, with 11 bases left in between. This CDR3 is 14 amino acids long.

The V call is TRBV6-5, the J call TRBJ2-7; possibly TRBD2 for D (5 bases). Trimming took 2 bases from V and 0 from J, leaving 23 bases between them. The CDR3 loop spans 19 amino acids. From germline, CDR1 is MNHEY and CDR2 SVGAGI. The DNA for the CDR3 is TGTGCCAGCAGTTACCCGGAGGTCGCAAGGAACCCCAACTCCTACGAGCAGTACGTC. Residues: CASSYPEVARNPNSYEQYV.

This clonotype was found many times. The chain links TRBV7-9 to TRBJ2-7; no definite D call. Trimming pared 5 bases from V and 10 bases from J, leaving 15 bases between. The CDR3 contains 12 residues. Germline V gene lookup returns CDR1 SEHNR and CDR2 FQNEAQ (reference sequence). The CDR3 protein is CASSPLVSPQYV. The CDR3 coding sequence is TGTGCCAGCAGCCCCTTAGTGAGTCCCCAGTACGTC.

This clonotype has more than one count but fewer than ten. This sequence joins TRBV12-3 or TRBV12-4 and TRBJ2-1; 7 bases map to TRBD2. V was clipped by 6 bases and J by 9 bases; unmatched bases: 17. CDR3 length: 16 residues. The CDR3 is CASSPSRDYERGEQFF. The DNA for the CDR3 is TGTGCCAGCAGCCCATCCCGGGACTACGAGAGGGGTGAGCAGTTCTTC.